The 23 T cell receptor beta chains below all came from one sample that was sequenced in a study of OX40 agonist ivuxolimab in advanced cancers. Using immunoSEQ multiplex PCR, the repertoire was profiled, and TCRdb retains in-frame clones only, with some absent. The sample lists approximately 70,000 clones, around nine tenths seen once, with around 0.76% in the top ten. The material was CD4+ or CD8+ T cells sorted from blood, obtained in a trial of the OX40 agonist ivuxolimab. The receptors stem from an adult with an advanced solid tumor such as melanoma, head and neck, liver or kidney cancer.

The rearrangement links TRBV28 to TRBJ1-2; no clear D gene. In germline, CDR1 is MDHEN, CDR2 SYDVKM. V was pared by 6 bases and J by 4 bases, with 18 bases between. The CDR3 runs 15 residues. The CDR3 bases are TGTGCCAGCAGCTCGGGTGGCGTCGGAAGCTATGGCTACACCTTC. This gives the protein CASSSGGVGSYGYTF.

This chain uses TRBV2 with TRBJ2-3; TRBD1 agrees at 7 bases. The CDR3 is 14 amino acids. V dropped 4 bases and J dropped 2; count of bases not matched to a gene: 3. Germline V gene sequence: CDR1 SNHLY, CDR2 FYNNEI. The CDR3 sequence is CASSADRDTDTQYF. The CDR3 region has the DNA TGTGCCAGCAGTGCAGACAGGGACACAGATACGCAGTATTTT.

The chain links TRBV5-6 to TRBJ1-1; 7 bases fit TRBD1. Germline trimming cut 2 bases from V and 2 bases from J; bases unmatched to any gene: 3. The CDR3 is made up of 14 amino acids. CDR1 and CDR2 from the germline V gene are SGHDT and YYEEEE. The CDR3 here is CASSLGTVNTEAFF. The CDR3 DNA is TGTGCCAGCAGCTTAGGGACAGTTAACACTGAAGCTTTCTTT.

The chain uses TRBV5-6 and TRBJ2-5; 9 positions agree with TRBD1. The DNA end is a closer match to TRBJ2-7, so the J assignment may be wrong. The CDR3 contains 15 residues. Germline V gives CDR1 SGHDT, CDR2 YYEEEE. CDR3 in DNA: TGTGCCAGCAGCTTGGCCTTTGGGACAGGGATCGAGCAGTACTTC. It is translated as CASSLAFGTGIEQYF.

The J gene is TRBJ2-3, the V gene TRBV18, with 7 bases that match TRBD1. V shed 8 bases, J shed 2 bases, and the junction held 10 bases outside the gene matches. CDR3 size: 15 residues. Germline V lookup: CDR1 KGHSH, CDR2 LQKENI. CDR3 protein: CASQRQGVVTDTQYF. For the CDR3, the DNA is TGTGCCAGCCAAAGACAGGGAGTTGTCACAGATACGCAGTATTTT. The variable domain in full, with the rest retrieved from reference TRBV18 and TRBJ2-3, is NAGVMQNPRHLVRRRGQEARLRCSPMKGHSHVYWYRQLPEEGLKFMVYLQKENIIDESGMPKERFSAEFPKEGPSILRIQQVVRGDSAAYFCASQRQGVVTDTQYFGPGTRLTVL.

This chain connects TRBV11-2 to TRBJ1-1; 8 nucleotides align to TRBD1. After removal of 5 bases from V and 5 bases from J, the junction contained 1 base not matched to a gene. Germline lookup yields CDR1 SGHAT and CDR2 FQNNGV. The CDR3 contains 12 residues. CDR3 DNA sequence: TGTGCCAGCAGCACAGGGGGGACTGAAGCTTTCTTT. Residues: CASSTGGTEAFF.

The CDR3 loop reads CASSSGYEQYF. DNA of the CDR3: TGTGCCAGCTCCAGTGGCTACGAGCAGTACTTC. This chain joins TRBV11-2 and TRBJ2-7; D not certain. The CDR3 runs to 11 residues. V dropped 8 bases and J dropped 3 bases, with 8 bases sitting between them. Germline loops: CDR1 SGHAT, CDR2 FQNNGV.

The rearrangement links TRBV5-1 to TRBJ2-7; a weak D match, TRBD1 (5 bases). Germline CDR1 and CDR2: SGHRS and YFSETQ. Trimming left V 0 bases short and J 6 bases short, with 13 bases between. CDR3 length equals 14 residues. The DNA for the CDR3 is TGCGCCAGCAGCTTGGAAGGGGTAGGAAGCGAGCAGTACTTC. Its translation: CASSLEGVGSEQYF.

The rearrangement links TRBV30 to TRBJ1-2; D gene unclear. V was shortened by 3 bases and J by 5 bases, with 10 bases between the two germline ends. Germline V gene lookup returns CDR1 GTSNPN and CDR2 SVGIG (reference sequence). The CDR3 contains 12 residues. For the CDR3, the DNA is TGTGCCTGGAGCCTTGGGCCTTATGGCTACACCTTC. Encoded protein: CAWSLGPYGYTF.

This chain links TRBV30 with TRBJ1-2; the match to TRBD1 covers 9 bases. V gave up 8 bases and J gave up 1 base; unmatched junction bases: 5. CDR3 length: 13 amino acids. The germline V gene has CDR1 GTSNPN and CDR2 SVGIG (reference sequence). In DNA form, the CDR3 reads TGTGCCGGCCGGGACAGGGATAACTATGGCTACACCTTC. Translating gives CAGRDRDNYGYTF.

The chain uses TRBV19 and TRBJ1-5, with D hard to call. Germline CDR1 is LNHDA and CDR2 is SQIVND (reference sequence). The CDR3 extends over 14 amino acids. Trimming cost V 6 bases and J 0 bases, with 9 bases left between them. The CDR3 region is CASRVRYSNQPQHF. The CDR3 coding sequence is TGTGCCAGTAGAGTAAGATATAGCAATCAGCCCCAGCATTTT.

The rearrangement joins TRBV5-6 to TRBJ1-3; D gene uncertain. Trimming took off 1 base at V and 0 bases at J, with 5 bases between the two ends. CDR3 size: 14 residues. Germline V gene sequence: CDR1 SGHDT, CDR2 YYEEEE. CDR3 nucleotides: TGTGCCAGCAGCTTGTTTGGCTCTGGAAACACCATATATTTT. Its translation: CASSLFGSGNTIYF.

With regard to this clone: One junction end disagrees with the germline gene, perhaps due to a read error. This chain connects TRBV7-7 to TRBJ2-2, with 7 bases aligning to TRBD2. The length of the CDR3 is 14 residues. Germline-derived CDR1 and CDR2 are SSHAT and FNYEAQ (reference sequence). The CDR3 DNA is TGTGCTAGCAGAAGGACTAGGAACACCGGGGAGCTGTTTTTT. This encodes CASRRTRNTGELFF. The complete variable domain, with remaining parts taken from reference TRBV7-7 and TRBJ2-2, reads GAGVSQSPRYKVTKRGQDVTLRCDPISSHATLYWYQQALGQGPEFLTYFNYEAQPDKSGLPSDRFSAERPEGSISTLTIQRTEQRDSAMYRCASRRTRNTGELFFGEGSRLTVL.

As to this clone: Other nucleotide sequences from this sample produce the same CDR3. V gene TRBV28 combines with J gene TRBJ1-1, with TRBD1 matching over 7 bases. The CDR3 consists of 14 residues. Germline CDR1 reads MDHEN; CDR2 reads SYDVKM. Germline trimming cut 5 bases from V and 0 bases from J; bases unmatched to any gene: 3. The CDR3 here is CASSPGTVNTEAFF. CDR3 nucleotide sequence: TGTGCCAGCAGTCCCGGGACAGTGAACACTGAAGCTTTCTTT.

The chain recombines TRBV2 with TRBJ2-7, with a weak D call TRBD1 (5 bases). Germline V gene lookup returns CDR1 SNHLY and CDR2 FYNNEI. V lost 5 bases and J lost 1, with 12 bases in between. The CDR3 covers 14 residues. The CDR3 nucleotides read TGTGCCAGCAGTCTCAGGGATAGTTCCTACGAGCAGTACTTC. Translating gives CASSLRDSSYEQYF.

This chain joins TRBV5-8 and TRBJ2-3, with TRBD2 matching over 11 bases. The CDR3 contains 15 residues. CDR1 is SGHTS and CDR2 is YDEGEE in the germline V gene. With 4 bases clipped from V and 5 bases from J, the junction kept 6 bases outside the gene matches. The CDR3 sequence is CASSRTSGGGDTQYF. The CDR3 nucleotides are TGTGCCAGCAGCCGTACTAGCGGGGGCGGAGATACGCAGTATTTT.

This chain joins TRBV2 and TRBJ2-3; D not certain. V shed 4 bases and J shed 3 bases, with 8 bases lying between them. The CDR3 length is 13 residues. In germline, CDR1 is SNHLY, CDR2 FYNNEI. CDR3 amino acids: CASSARVTDTQYF. The DNA of the CDR3 is TGTGCCAGCAGTGCTCGGGTAACAGATACGCAGTATTTT.

The rearrangement links TRBV5-1 to TRBJ2-5, with 10 positions matching TRBD2. This CDR3 contains 14 residues. Germline V gene sequence: CDR1 SGHRS, CDR2 YFSETQ. V was clipped by 0 bases and J by 8 bases; unmatched bases: 4. This CDR3 reads CASSLVSSGGTQYF. CDR3 bases: TGCGCCAGCAGCTTGGTTTCTAGCGGGGGAACCCAGTACTTC.

The V and J genes are TRBV20-1 and TRBJ1-2; maybe TRBD1 (6 bases). Trimming cost V 6 bases and J 8 bases, with 13 bases left between them. Germline lookup yields CDR1 DFQATT and CDR2 SNEGSKA (reference sequence). The CDR3 spans 11 residues. CDR3 loop: CSAPTGLGYTF. The CDR3 DNA is TGCAGTGCCCCGACAGGCCTGGGCTACACCTTC.

The CDR3 DNA is TGTGCCAGCAGCCACCCCTACAATGAGCAGTTCTTC. It specifies CASSHPYNEQFF. The chain carries TRBV7-6 and TRBJ2-1; D ambiguous. This CDR3 is 12 amino acids long. Germline V gene lookup returns CDR1 SGHVS and CDR2 FNYEAQ. Trimming removed 5 bases from V and 2 bases from J, with 4 bases in between. Drawing the rest from reference TRBV7-6 and TRBJ2-1, the complete variable domain is GAGVSQSPRYKVTKRGQDVALRCDPISGHVSLYWYRQALGQGPEFLTYFNYEAQQDKSGLPNDRFSAERPEGSISTLTIQRTEQRDSAMYRCASSHPYNEQFFGPGTRLTVL.

This chain uses TRBV2 with TRBJ2-7; possibly TRBD1 for D (7 bases). Trimming pared 2 bases from V and 6 bases from J, leaving 11 bases between. Germline loops: CDR1 SNHLY, CDR2 FYNNEI. The CDR3 runs to 13 residues. CDR3 nucleotide sequence: TGTGCCAGCAGTGAAAGGGGGCGGGGCGAGCAGTACTTC. Amino acids: CASSERGRGEQYF.

This clone was detected only once. The genes are TRBV19 and TRBJ2-2; D is unclear. Trimming removed 3 bases at V and 0 bases at J, with 8 bases between. The length of the CDR3 is 15 residues. Germline V gene lookup returns CDR1 LNHDA and CDR2 SQIVND (reference sequence). The chain's CDR3 is CASSIAVTNTGELFF. CDR3 nucleotides: TGTGCCAGTAGTATTGCGGTTACGAACACCGGGGAGCTGTTTTTT.

The V gene is TRBV6-5, the J gene TRBJ2-7, with 10 nucleotides matching TRBD1. This CDR3 is built from 16 residues. V lost 2 bases and J lost 1; bases outside the gene matches: 5. Looked up from germline, CDR1 is MNHEY and CDR2 is SVGAGI. The CDR3 loop reads CASSYETGQGSYEQYF. The DNA for the CDR3 is TGTGCCAGCAGTTACGAAACGGGACAGGGGTCCTACGAGCAGTACTTC.